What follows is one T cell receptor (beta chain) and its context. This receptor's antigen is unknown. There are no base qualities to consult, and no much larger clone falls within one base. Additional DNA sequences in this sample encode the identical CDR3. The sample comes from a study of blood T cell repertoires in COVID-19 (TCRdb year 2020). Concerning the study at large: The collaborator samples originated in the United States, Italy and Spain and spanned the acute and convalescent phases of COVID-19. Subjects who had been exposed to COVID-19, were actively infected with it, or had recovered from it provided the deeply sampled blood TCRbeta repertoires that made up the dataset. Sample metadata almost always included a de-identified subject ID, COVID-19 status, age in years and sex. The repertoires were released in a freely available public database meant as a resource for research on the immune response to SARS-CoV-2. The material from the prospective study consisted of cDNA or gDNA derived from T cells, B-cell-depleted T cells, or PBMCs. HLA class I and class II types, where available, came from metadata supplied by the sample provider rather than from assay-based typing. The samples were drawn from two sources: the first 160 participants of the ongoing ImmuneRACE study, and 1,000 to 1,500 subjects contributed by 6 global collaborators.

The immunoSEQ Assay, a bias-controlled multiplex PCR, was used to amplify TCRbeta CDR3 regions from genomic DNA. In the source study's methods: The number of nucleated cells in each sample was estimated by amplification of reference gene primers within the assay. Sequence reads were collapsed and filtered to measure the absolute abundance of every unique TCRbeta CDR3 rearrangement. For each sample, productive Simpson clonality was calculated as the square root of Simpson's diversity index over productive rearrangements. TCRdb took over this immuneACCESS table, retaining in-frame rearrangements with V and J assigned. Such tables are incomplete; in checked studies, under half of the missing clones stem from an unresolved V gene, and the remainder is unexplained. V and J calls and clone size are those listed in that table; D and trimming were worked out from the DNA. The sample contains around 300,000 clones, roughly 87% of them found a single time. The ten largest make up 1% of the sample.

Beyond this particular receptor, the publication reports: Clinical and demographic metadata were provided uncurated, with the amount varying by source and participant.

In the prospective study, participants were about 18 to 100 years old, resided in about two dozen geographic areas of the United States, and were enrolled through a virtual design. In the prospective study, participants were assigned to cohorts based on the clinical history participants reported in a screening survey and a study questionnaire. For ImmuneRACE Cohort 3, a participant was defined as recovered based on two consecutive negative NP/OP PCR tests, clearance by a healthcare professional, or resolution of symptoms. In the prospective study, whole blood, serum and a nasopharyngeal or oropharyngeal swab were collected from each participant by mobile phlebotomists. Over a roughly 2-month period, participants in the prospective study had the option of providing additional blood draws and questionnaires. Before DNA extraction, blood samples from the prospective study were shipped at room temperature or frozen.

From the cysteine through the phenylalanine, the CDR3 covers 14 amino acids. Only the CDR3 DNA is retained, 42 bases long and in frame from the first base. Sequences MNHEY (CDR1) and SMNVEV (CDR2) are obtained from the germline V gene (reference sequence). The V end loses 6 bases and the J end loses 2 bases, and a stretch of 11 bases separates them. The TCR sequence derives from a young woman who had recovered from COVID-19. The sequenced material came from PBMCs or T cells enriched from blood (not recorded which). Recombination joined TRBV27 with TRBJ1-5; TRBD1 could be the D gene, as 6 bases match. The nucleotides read TGTGCCAGCAGCTCAGGGGTAGGCAATCAGCCCCAGCATTTT. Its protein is CASSSGVGNQPQHF.